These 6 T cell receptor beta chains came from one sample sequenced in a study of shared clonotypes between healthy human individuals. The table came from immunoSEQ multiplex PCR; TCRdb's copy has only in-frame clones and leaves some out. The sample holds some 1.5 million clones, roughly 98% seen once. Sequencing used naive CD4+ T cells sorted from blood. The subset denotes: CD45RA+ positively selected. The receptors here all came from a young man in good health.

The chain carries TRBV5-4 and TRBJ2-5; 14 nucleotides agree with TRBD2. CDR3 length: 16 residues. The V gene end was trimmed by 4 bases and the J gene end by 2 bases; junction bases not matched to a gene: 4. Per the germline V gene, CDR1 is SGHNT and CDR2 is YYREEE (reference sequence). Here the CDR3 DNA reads TGTGCCAGCAGCCCGAGACTAGCGGGAGGGCAAGAGACCCAGTACTTC. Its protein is CASSPRLAGGQETQYF.

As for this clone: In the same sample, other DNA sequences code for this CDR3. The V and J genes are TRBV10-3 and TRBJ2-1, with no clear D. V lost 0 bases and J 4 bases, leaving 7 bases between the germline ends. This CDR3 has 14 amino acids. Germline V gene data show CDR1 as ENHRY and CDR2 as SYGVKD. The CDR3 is CAISESTDYNEQFF. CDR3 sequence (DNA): TGTGCCATCAGTGAGTCGACCGATTACAATGAGCAGTTCTTC.

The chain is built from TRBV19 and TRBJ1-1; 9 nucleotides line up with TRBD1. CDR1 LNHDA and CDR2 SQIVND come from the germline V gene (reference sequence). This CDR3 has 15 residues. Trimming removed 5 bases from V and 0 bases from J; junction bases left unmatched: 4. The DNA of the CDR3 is TGTGCCAGTAGTCCGGACAGGGGTCTGAACACTGAAGCTTTCTTT. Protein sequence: CASSPDRGLNTEAFF. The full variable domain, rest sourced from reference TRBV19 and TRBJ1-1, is DGGITQSPKYLFRKEGQNVTLSCEQNLNHDAMYWYRQDPGQGLRLIYYSQIVNDFQKGDIAEGYSVSREKKESFPLTVTSAQKNPTAFYLCASSPDRGLNTEAFFGQGTRLTVV.

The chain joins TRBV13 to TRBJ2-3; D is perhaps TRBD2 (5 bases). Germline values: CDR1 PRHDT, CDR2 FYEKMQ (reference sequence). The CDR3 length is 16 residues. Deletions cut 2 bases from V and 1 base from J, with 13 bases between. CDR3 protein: CASSLRALLGTDTQYF. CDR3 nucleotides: TGTGCCAGCAGCTTACGGGCTCTACTAGGCACAGATACGCAGTATTTT.

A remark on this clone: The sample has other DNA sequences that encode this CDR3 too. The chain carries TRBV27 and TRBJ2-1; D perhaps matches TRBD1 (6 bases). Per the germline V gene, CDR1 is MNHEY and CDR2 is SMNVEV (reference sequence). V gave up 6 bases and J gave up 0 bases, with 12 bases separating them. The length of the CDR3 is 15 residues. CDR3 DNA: TGTGCCAGCAGCCCAGACAGGAGCTCCTACAATGAGCAGTTCTTC. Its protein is CASSPDRSSYNEQFF.

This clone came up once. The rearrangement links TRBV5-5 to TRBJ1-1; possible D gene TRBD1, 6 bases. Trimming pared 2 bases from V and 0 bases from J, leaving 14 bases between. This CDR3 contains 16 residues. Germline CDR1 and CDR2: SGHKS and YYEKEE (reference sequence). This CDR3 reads CASSFGTTPVNTEAFF. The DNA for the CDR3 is TGTGCCAGCAGCTTTGGGACAACACCTGTGAACACTGAAGCTTTCTTT.